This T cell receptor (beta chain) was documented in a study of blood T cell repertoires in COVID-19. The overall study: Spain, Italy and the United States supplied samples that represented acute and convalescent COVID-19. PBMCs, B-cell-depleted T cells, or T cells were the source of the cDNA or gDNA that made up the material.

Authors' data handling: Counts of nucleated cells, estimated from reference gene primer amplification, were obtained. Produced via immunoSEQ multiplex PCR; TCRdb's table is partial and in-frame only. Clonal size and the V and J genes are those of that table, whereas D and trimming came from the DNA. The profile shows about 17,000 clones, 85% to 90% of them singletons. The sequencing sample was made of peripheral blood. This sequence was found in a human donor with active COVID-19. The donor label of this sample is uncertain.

The CDR3 coding sequence is TGTGCCAGCAGTTACGGGGGGATCTCAATCTATGGCTACACCTTC. Amino acids: CASSYGGISIYGYTF. This sequence joins TRBV6-2 or TRBV6-3 and TRBJ1-2, with D perhaps TRBD1 (5 bases). Germline values: CDR1 MNHEY, CDR2 SVGEGT. The CDR3 covers 15 residues. Between the trimmed V and J ends, which lost 2 bases and 4 bases, there was a span of 14 bases.